The T cell receptor beta chain described here comes from a study of T-cell reconstitution after alpha-beta-depleted transplantation in children (dated by TCRdb to between 2015 and 2016). For context, the study as a whole: The study quantitatively tracked T-cell immune reconstitution after TCRalphabeta/CD19-depleted allogeneic hematopoietic cell transplantation in children using TCR repertoire profiling.

The method behind the library was PCR. The instrument given in TCRdb is Illumina HiSeq 2500. TCR libraries were prepared with molecular barcoding, using unique molecular identifiers to normalize TCRbeta repertoire quantification. The public reads were run again by TCRdb, first through fastp at Q25 and then through MiXCR, and only productive beta chains were kept. A single entry per CDR3 protein holds the most common genes and DNA from its merged rows. Within this sample are just over 950,000 distinct CDR3 sequences, with roughly 31% of them counted one time only. The ten most abundant clones make up over 25% of the sample. Study-wide conclusions, independent of this receptor: Over the following months the frequencies of hyperexpanded clones went down, and after one year T-cell counts and TCRbeta diversity were mostly credited to newly produced T cells. The high TCRbeta diversity at day 60 in some patients was ascribed to recipient T cells and intrathymic progenitors that had survived conditioning. The apparently early alphabetaT-cell count recovery about two months after transplant was reportedly dependent on only several hundred rapidly expanded clones derived from non-depleted graft cells.

The sample's treatment or condition, from its label and the paper: allogeneic hematopoietic cell transplantation with graft depleted of TCRalphabeta T cells and CD19 B cells. Transplant recipients were children who received TCRalphabeta/CD19-depleted allogeneic hematopoietic cell grafts. On this clonotype itself: It has no known antigen specificity. No much larger clone exists at a distance of one base, and base qualities are not known.

Specimen: PBMCs, mostly from graft donor cells, collected 360 days after TCRalphabeta/CD19-depleted stem cell transplant. The receptor's source is a boy under two years old who had a stem cell transplant for SCID, so the T cells may come from the graft donor.

The CDR3 protein is CASSLTGLHYTF. The sequenced DNA: TGTGCCAGCAGTTTAACGGGGCTTCACTACACCTTC. The sequence is built from TRBV28 and TRBJ1-2; 5 matching bases give a weak D call of TRBD1. Looking up the germline V gene yields CDR1 MDHEN and CDR2 SYDVKM. V was cut back by 2 bases and J by 10 bases, leaving a gap of 11 bases between them. The cysteine opens and the phenylalanine closes a CDR3 of 12 amino acids. The sequence is cut down to CDR3 DNA, 36 bases in frame from base 1.